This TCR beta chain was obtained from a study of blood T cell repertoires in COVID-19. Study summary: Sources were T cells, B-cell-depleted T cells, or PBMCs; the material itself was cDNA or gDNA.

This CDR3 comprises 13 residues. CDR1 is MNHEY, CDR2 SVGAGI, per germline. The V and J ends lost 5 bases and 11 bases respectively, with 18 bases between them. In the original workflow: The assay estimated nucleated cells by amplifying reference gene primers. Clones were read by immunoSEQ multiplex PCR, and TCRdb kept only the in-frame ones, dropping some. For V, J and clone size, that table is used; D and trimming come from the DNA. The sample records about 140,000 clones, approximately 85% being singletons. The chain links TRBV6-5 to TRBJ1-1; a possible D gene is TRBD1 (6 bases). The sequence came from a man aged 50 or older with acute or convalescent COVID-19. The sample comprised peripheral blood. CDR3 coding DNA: TGTGCCAGCAGTCCAACAGGGATGTTAAAGGCTTTCTTT. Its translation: CASSPTGMLKAFF.